This TCR beta chain was identified during a study of shared clonotypes between healthy human individuals. CD4+ cells underwent separation, giving CD45RA+ naive and CD45RA-negative memory subsets. TCRdb's copy holds only in-frame clones and misses some; the assay was immunoSEQ multiplex PCR. In the table there are 950,000 to 1,100,000 clones, around 78% of which are singletons. Study-wide results and caveats: Compared with memory subsets, naive subsets generally had larger estimated richness.

Of note for this clone: Its antigen is currently unknown.

The source of this sequence is a man aged 18 to 30 in good health. Some clones in this sample may be carry-over from other donors' samples. Material for sequencing was memory CD4+ T cells from PBMCs. Regarding subset: CD45RA-negative fraction.

As DNA, the CDR3 is TGTGCCACCAGCAGTAGGACAGGGGCCCGTGGTGGTGGCTACACCTTC. Translated: CATSSRTGARGGGYTF. This chain connects TRBV15 to TRBJ1-2; 9 positions match TRBD1. The CDR3 is 16 amino acids. J was trimmed by 7 bases and V by 3 bases; bases with no gene match: 12. The germline CDR1 and CDR2 sequences are LNHNV and YYDKDF (reference sequence).